These T cell receptor beta chains were read from a single sample in a study of identical twins. Using its own MiXCR run on the 5' RACE reads, TCRdb lists one record per CDR3 protein. The sample shows 200,000 to 250,000 distinct CDR3 sequences, over 5% of them seen only once. The sample was also linked to a second study, of T cells expressing NK-cell markers.

Sequenced: CD8+ T cells sorted from blood. These receptor sequences come from a woman aged 18-29 years in good health. Both conserved end residues are part of each CDR3. Fields, in order: V gene, J gene, D gene, clone size, CDR3 DNA, CDR3 protein. The D gene is left open where the match is weak. A clone size is listed for some rows: how often the clone was seen (once, few, many), or a class if it is expanded.

TRBV9	TRBJ2-1	TRBD1	many	TGTGCCAGCAGCCCCTACCGGGACAGAGCTTACAATGAGCAGTTCTTC	CASSPYRDRAYNEQFF
TRBV3-1	TRBJ2-7	.	many	TGTGCCAGCAGCCCTCCCCGTGGGGTCTACGAGCAGTACTTC	CASSPPRGVYEQYF
TRBV20-1	TRBJ1-1	.	.	TGCAGTGCTAGACAGGATTTGACTGAAGCTTTCTTT	CSARQDLTEAFF
TRBV3-1	TRBJ2-1	TRBD2	many	TGTGCCAGCAGCCAAGGGACTAGTAGACCAACTCCAAACTCGAATGAGCAGTTCTTC	CASSQGTSRPTPNSNEQFF
TRBV9	TRBJ2-2	TRBD1	.	TGTGCCAGCAGCGTACCGTCCGGGACAGGAATAGCCGGGGAGCTGTTTTTT	CASSVPSGTGIAGELFF
TRBV6-5	TRBJ1-1	TRBD1	.	TGTGCCAGCAGTTTACCCGGGGGGACAGGGAACACTGAAGCTTTCTTT	CASSLPGGTGNTEAFF
TRBV12-3/TRBV12-4	TRBJ1-2	.	.	TGTGCCAGCAGTCTAGGGGGGGACTACTATGGCTACACCTTC	CASSLGGDYYGYTF
TRBV3-1	TRBJ2-3	TRBD2	.	TGTGCCAGCAGCCCCGGGACTAATCCGGAGGATACGCAGTATTTT	CASSPGTNPEDTQYF
TRBV3-1	TRBJ2-3	.	few	TGTGCCAGCAGCCAACTGATTCAGTTTAGCACAGATACGCAGTATTTT	CASSQLIQFSTDTQYF
TRBV7-9	TRBJ2-1	.	many	TGTGCCAGCGGGGTAGGGATCGAGCAGTTCTTC	CASGVGIEQFF
TRBV6-1	TRBJ1-1	TRBD1	few	TGTGCCAGCAGTCCGAAGACAGGGTCCAACACTGAAGCTTTCTTT	CASSPKTGSNTEAFF
TRBV13	TRBJ2-1	.	.	TGTGCCAGCAGCCCGTCGGTACTTCTGAATGAGCAGTTCTTC	CASSPSVLLNEQFF
TRBV4-3	TRBJ2-7	.	.	TGCGCCAGCAGCGTTGTTTTGGGCTCCTACGAGCAGTACTTC	CASSVVLGSYEQYF
TRBV5-1	TRBJ1-1	.	many	TGCGCCAGCAGCTTGGGTGAGACCTCCCTCGTTGAAGCTTTCTTT	CASSLGETSLVEAFF
TRBV7-9	TRBJ2-5	.	few	TGTGCCAGCAGCCAAGGGTCCAGGGCCCAAGAGACCCAGTACTTC	CASSQGSRAQETQYF
TRBV20-1	TRBJ1-2	TRBD1	.	TGCAGTGCTAGAATCGGACAGGGGGAGTATGGCTACACCTTC	CSARIGQGEYGYTF
TRBV3-1	TRBJ2-1	.	many	TGTGCCAGCAGCCAAGTCGCCCCTCCGGGCTACAATGAGCAGTTCTTC	CASSQVAPPGYNEQFF
TRBV6-5	TRBJ2-7	TRBD2	few	TGTGCCAGCAGTTCAACCGGGACTAGCGGGAGATCCTACGAGCAGTACTTC	CASSSTGTSGRSYEQYF
TRBV2	TRBJ2-7	.	few	TGTGCCAGCAGTGCGGGGACCTACGAGCAGTACTTC	CASSAGTYEQYF
TRBV15	TRBJ2-5	.	.	TGTGCCACCAGCAGAGTTAAAGGGGGTGAGGAGACCCAGTACTTC	CATSRVKGGEETQYF
TRBV12-3/TRBV12-4	TRBJ1-1	.	few	TGTGCCAGCAGTGGGGGAAATAGTAACACTGAAGCTTTCTTT	CASSGGNSNTEAFF
TRBV20-1	TRBJ2-1	TRBD2	few	TGCAGTGCTAGAGTGGGCGGGGGGAAGTCCTACAATGAGCAGTTCTTC	CSARVGGGKSYNEQFF
TRBV7-2	TRBJ1-1	.	.	TGTGCCAGCAGCTTGCCCGACTGGAACACTGAAGCTTTCTTT	CASSLPDWNTEAFF
TRBV11-1	TRBJ2-1	TRBD2	few	TGTGCCAGCAGCTTAGGTGGAGCGGGGAATATACACAACTACAATGAGCAGTTCTTC	CASSLGGAGNIHNYNEQFF
TRBV4-1	TRBJ2-4	.	few	TGCGCCAGCAGCCAGCAAGGGACCGCAGCCAAAAACATTCAGTACTTC	CASSQQGTAAKNIQYF
TRBV5-5	TRBJ2-3	.	many	TGTGCCAGCTATAAAAAAGATACGCAGTATTTT	CASYKKDTQYF
TRBV5-5	TRBJ2-1	.	many	TGTGCCAGCAGCTTGGACTACCTTTCCTACAATGAGCAGTTCTTC	CASSLDYLSYNEQFF
TRBV12-3/TRBV12-4	TRBJ1-5	TRBD1	few	TGTGCCAGCAGTCAGACAGGGGGCCGCAATCAGCCCCAGCATTTT	CASSQTGGRNQPQHF
TRBV27	TRBJ2-3	TRBD2	many	TGTGCCAGCAGTTACACTAGCGGGGGTGCAGATACGCAGTATTTT	CASSYTSGGADTQYF
TRBV10-2	TRBJ2-7	TRBD1	.	TGCGCCAGCAGTGAGGTCGTCAGGGGGTTCTCCTACGAGCAGTACTTC	CASSEVVRGFSYEQYF
TRBV6-5	TRBJ2-2	TRBD2	.	TGTGCCAGCAGTTACGTTAGTAGCGGGAGATCCGGGGAGCTGTTTTTT	CASSYVSSGRSGELFF
TRBV20-1	TRBJ2-2	TRBD2	many	TGCAGTGCTAGTCCCAGCGGGATCACCGGGGAGCTGTTTTTT	CSASPSGITGELFF
TRBV5-6	TRBJ2-1	.	many	TGTGCCAGCAGCGGGGGTTATGGGAATGAGCAGTTCTTC	CASSGGYGNEQFF
TRBV25-1	TRBJ2-1	TRBD1	few	TGTGCCAGCAGTGAGGGGACAGGGGTCAACAATGAGCAGTTCTTC	CASSEGTGVNNEQFF
TRBV5-1	TRBJ1-1	.	.	TGCGCCAGCAGCCCAGACCCCAGGGGCCCTGAAGCTTTCTTT	CASSPDPRGPEAFF
TRBV7-6	TRBJ2-5	.	many	TGTGCCAGCATGGAAAACTCCCGAGACTTC	CASMENSRDF
TRBV12-3/TRBV12-4	TRBJ1-2	TRBD1	.	TGTGCCAGCACCCAAGGACAGGGGGCTATCTACGGCTACACCTTC	CASTQGQGAIYGYTF
TRBV12-3/TRBV12-4	TRBJ1-2	TRBD1	many	TGTGCCAGCAGCCCAGGGGGGGTTGGTGGCTACACCTTC	CASSPGGVGGYTF
TRBV12-5	TRBJ1-2	.	few	TGTGCTAGTGAAAGTACAGGGTTGCACTATGGCTACACCTTC	CASESTGLHYGYTF
TRBV29-1	TRBJ1-1	.	few	TGCAGCGTTGAGGACGGGTCAGGAGCTTTCTTT	CSVEDGSGAFF
TRBV11-2	TRBJ2-1	TRBD2	.	TGTGCCAGCAGCTTAGGGCTTAGCGGGCCCTACAATGAGCAGTTCTTC	CASSLGLSGPYNEQFF
TRBV7-9	TRBJ1-1	.	.	TGTGCCAGCAATCCCCCGATCCTCGCGGGGGACACTGAAGCTTTCTTT	CASNPPILAGDTEAFF
TRBV3-1	TRBJ2-1	.	few	TGTGCCAGCAGCCAAGAATTCCGGGGGCTTTACAATGAGCAGTTCTTC	CASSQEFRGLYNEQFF
TRBV6-1	TRBJ2-7	.	.	TGTGCCAGCAGCAGACATGGGAGCTCCTACGAGCAGTACTTC	CASSRHGSSYEQYF
TRBV27	TRBJ1-5	.	few	TGTGCCAGCAGCCCTCGACAGATTAGCAATCAGCCCCAGCATTTT	CASSPRQISNQPQHF
TRBV11-1	TRBJ1-2	.	few	TGTGCCAGCAGCTTAGGGATCGACACAGACAGGCGGAGGGGTGGCTACACCTTC	CASSLGIDTDRRRGGYTF
TRBV7-9	TRBJ2-7	.	many	TGTGCCAGCTTCTCCTACCCTACCGAGCAGTACTTC	CASFSYPTEQYF
TRBV7-2	TRBJ2-1	TRBD2	few	TGTGCCAGCAGCTTAGAGGAGCGGGGGATAACTGAGCAGTTCTTC	CASSLEERGITEQFF
TRBV20-1	TRBJ2-7	.	.	TGCAGTGCAACGCAGGGTGGCGAGCAGTACTTC	CSATQGGEQYF